This T cell receptor beta chain was retrieved from a study of OX40 agonist ivuxolimab in advanced cancers. Study information: Intravenous ivuxolimab was administered to patients every 2 weeks at 0.01 to 10 mg/kg. Under the entry rules, prior anti-PD-1, anti-PD-L1 or anti-CTLA-4 therapy was allowed, and about 40% had some. Three patients, one with hepatocellular carcinoma and two with cutaneous melanoma, achieved partial responses. Findings and caveats of the study: Researchers did not establish what antigens the expanded peripheral T cells target.

This clone is categorized as medium-sized (0.01 to 0.1%). The antigen is unknown. Here immunoSEQ multiplex PCR was the method, and the copy in TCRdb shows in-frame clones only, minus some. Among about 58,000 clones, 75% to 90% were seen once, and the ten largest hold less than 4%. The germline V gene has CDR1 SGHRS and CDR2 YFSETQ. The V end lost 2 bases, the J end lost 7 bases, and 13 bases lay between the germline ends. This CDR3 has 13 residues. The sample consisted of CD4+ or CD8+ T cells sorted from blood, taken in a trial of the OX40 agonist ivuxolimab. The rearrangement joins TRBV5-1 to TRBJ2-7; maybe TRBD2 (5 bases). The receptor comes from an adult with an advanced solid tumor such as melanoma, head and neck, liver or kidney cancer. CDR3 sequence reads: CASSFPRAREQYF. CDR3 DNA sequence: TGCGCCAGCAGCTTTCCGAGGGCGCGTGAGCAGTACTTC.